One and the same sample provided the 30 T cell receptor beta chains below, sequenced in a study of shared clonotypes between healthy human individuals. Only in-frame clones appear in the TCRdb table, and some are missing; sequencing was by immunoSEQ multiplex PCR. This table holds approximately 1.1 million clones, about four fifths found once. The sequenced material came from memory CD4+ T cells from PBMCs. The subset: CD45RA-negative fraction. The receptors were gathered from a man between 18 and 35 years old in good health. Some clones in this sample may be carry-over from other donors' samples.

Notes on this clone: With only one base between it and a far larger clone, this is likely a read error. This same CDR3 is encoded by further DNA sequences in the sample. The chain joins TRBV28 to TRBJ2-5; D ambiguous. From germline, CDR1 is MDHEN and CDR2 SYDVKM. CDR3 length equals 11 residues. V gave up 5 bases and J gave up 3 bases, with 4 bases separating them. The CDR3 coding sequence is TGTGCCAGCAGTACCGAAGAGACCCAGTACTTC. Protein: CASSTEETQYF.

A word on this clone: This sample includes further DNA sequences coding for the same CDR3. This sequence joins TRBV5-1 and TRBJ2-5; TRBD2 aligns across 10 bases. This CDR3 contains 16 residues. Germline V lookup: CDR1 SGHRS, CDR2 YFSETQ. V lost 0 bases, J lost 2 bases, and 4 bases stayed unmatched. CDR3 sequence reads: CASSLGLAGAQETQYF. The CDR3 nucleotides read TGCGCCAGCAGCTTGGGGCTAGCGGGAGCGCAAGAGACCCAGTACTTC.

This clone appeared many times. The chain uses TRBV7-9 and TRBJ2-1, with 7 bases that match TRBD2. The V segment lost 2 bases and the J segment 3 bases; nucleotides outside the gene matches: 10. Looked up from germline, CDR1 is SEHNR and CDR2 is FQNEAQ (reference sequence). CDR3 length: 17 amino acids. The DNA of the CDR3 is TGTGCCAGCAGCTTACGTCGTTCTAGCGGCTACTACAATGAGCAGTTCTTC. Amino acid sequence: CASSLRRSSGYYNEQFF.

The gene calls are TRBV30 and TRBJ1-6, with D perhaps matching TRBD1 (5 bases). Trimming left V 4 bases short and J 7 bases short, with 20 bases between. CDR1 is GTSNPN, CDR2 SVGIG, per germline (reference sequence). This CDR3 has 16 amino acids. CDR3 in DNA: TGTGCCTGGAAGAGGCGAGGTGGGGGAACGAATTCACCCCTCCACTTT. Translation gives CAWKRRGGGTNSPLHF.

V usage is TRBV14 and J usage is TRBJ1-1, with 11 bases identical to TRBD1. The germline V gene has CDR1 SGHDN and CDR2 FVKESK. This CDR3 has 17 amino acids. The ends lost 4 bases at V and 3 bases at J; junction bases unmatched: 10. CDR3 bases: TGTGCCAGCAGCCCCTTCCTTGGACAGGGGGCGGACACTGAAGCTTTCTTT. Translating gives CASSPFLGQGADTEAFF.

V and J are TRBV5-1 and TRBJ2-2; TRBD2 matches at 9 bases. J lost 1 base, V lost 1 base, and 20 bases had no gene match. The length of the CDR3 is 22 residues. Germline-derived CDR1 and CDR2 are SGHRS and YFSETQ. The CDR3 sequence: CASSLRLGLAGQTELNTGELFF. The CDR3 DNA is TGCGCCAGCAGCTTGCGTTTGGGGCTAGCGGGGCAGACCGAGCTGAACACCGGGGAGCTGTTTTTT. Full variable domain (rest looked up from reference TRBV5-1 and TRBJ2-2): KAGVTQTPRYLIKTRGQQVTLSCSPISGHRSVSWYQQTPGQGLQFLFEYFSETQRNKGNFPGRFSGRQFSNSRSEMNVSTLELGDSALYLCASSLRLGLAGQTELNTGELFFGEGSRLTVL.

The chain's CDR3 is CASSEGLAGGKEFF. CDR3 nucleotide sequence: TGTGCCAGCAGTGAAGGACTAGCGGGAGGTAAGGAGTTCTTC. The chain is built from TRBV6-1 and TRBJ2-1, with 13 bases that match TRBD2. Germline loops: CDR1 MNHNS, CDR2 SASEGT. The CDR3 runs to 14 residues. Losses at the gene ends were 1 base for V and 14 bases for J; bases not matched to a gene: 5.

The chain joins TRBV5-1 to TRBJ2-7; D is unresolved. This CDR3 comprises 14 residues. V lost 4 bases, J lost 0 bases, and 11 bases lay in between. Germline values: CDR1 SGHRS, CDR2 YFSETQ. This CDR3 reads CASSPRSNSYEQYF. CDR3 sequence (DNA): TGCGCCAGCAGCCCGAGGTCGAACTCCTACGAGCAGTACTTC.

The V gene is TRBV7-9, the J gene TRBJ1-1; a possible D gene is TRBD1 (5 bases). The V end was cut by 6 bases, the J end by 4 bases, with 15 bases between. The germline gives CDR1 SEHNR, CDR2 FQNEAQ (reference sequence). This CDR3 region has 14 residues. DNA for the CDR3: TGTGCCAGCAGAGTCGGAGAGGGGCGCACTGAAGCTTTCTTT. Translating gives CASRVGEGRTEAFF.

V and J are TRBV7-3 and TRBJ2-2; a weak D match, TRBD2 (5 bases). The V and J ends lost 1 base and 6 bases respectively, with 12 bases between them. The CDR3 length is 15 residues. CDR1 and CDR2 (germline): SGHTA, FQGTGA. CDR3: CASSLNSAGSGELFF. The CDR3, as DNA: TGTGCCAGCAGCTTAAATAGCGCTGGTTCCGGGGAGCTGTTTTTT.

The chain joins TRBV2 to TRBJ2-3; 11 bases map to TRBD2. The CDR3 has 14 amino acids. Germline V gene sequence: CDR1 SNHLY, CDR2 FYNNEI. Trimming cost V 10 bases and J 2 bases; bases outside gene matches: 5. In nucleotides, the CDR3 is TGTGCCATTACTAGCGGGGGAATCACAGATACGCAGTATTTT. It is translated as CAITSGGITDTQYF. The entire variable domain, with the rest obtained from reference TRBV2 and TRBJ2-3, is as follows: EPEVTQTPSHQVTQMGQEVILRCVPISNHLYFYWYRQILGQKVEFLVSFYNNEISEKSEIFDDQFSVERPDGSNFTLKIRSTKLEDSAMYFCAITSGGITDTQYFGPGTRLTVL.

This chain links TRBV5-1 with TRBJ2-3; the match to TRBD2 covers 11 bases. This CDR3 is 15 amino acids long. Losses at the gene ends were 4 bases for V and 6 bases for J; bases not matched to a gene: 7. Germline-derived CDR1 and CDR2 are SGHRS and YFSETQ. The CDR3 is CASSRGLAGEDTQYF. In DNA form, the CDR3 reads TGCGCCAGCAGCCGAGGACTAGCGGGCGAGGATACGCAGTATTTT.

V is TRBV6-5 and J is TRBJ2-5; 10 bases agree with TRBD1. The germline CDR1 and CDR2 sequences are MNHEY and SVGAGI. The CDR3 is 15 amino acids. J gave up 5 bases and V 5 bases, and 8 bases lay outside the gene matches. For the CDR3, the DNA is TGTGCCAGCAGTAAAGGACAGGGGGTTTTGGAGACCCAGTACTTC. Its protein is CASSKGQGVLETQYF.

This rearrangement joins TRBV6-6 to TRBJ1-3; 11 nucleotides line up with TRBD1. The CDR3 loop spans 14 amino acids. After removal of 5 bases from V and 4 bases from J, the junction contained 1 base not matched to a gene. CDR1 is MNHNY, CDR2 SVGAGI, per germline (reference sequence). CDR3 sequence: CASSGTGGGNTIYF. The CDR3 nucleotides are TGTGCCAGCAGTGGGACAGGGGGGGGAAACACCATATATTTT.

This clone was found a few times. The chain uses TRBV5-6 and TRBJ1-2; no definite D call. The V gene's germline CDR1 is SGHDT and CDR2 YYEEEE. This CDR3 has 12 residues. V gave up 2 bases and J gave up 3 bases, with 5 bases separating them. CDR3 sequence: CASSFSYYGYTF. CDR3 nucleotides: TGTGCCAGCAGCTTCTCGTACTATGGCTACACCTTC.

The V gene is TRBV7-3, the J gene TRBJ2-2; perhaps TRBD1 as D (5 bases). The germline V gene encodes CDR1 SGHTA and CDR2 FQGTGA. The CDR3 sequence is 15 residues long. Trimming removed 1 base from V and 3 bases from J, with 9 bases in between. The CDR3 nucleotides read TGTGCCAGCAGCTTAAGCCAGGGTGACACCGGGGAGCTGTTTTTT. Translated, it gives CASSLSQGDTGELFF.

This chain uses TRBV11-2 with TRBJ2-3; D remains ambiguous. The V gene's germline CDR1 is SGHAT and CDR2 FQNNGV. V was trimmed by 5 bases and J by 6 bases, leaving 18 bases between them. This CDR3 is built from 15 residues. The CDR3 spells CASSPQGGMADTQYF. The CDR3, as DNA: TGTGCCAGCAGCCCCCAAGGCGGCATGGCGGATACGCAGTATTTT.

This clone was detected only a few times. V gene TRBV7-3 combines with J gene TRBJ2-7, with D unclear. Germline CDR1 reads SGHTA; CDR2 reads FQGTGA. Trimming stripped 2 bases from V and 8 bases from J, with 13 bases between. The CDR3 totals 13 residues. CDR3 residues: CASSLDVLMKQYF. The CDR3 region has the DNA TGTGCCAGCAGCTTAGACGTATTAATGAAGCAGTACTTC.

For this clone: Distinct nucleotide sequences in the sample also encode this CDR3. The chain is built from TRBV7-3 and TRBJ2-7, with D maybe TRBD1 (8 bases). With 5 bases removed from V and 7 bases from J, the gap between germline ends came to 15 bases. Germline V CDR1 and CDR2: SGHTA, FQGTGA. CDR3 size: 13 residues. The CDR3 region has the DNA TGTGCCAGCAGCCCCGGACAGGGAGGGGAGCAGTACTTC. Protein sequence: CASSPGQGGEQYF.

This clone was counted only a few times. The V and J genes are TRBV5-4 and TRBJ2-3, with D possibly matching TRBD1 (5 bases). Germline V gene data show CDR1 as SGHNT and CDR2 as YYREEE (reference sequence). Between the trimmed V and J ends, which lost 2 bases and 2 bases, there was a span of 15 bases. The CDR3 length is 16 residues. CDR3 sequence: CASSFENRSPTDTQYF. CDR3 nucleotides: TGTGCCAGCAGCTTCGAAAACAGGAGCCCCACAGATACGCAGTATTTT.

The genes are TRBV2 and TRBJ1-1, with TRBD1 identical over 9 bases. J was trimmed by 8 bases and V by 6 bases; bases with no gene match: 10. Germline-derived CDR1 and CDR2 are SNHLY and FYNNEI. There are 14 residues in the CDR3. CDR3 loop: CASRGQGTLSEAFF. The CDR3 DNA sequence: TGTGCCAGCAGGGGACAGGGAACTTTATCCGAAGCTTTCTTT.

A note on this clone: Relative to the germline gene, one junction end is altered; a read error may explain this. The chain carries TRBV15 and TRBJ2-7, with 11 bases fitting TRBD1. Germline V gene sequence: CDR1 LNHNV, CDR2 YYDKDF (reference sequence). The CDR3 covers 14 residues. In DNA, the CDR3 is TGTGCCACCAGCAGAGATCGGCTTGGAGGGACAGGGGGCTTC. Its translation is CATSRDRLGGTGGF.

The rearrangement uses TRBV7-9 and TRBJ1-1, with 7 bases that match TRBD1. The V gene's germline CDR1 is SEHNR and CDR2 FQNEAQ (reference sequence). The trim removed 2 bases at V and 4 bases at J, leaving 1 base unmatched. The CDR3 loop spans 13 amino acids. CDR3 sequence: CASSLRGPTEAFF. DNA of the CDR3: TGTGCCAGCAGCTTAAGGGGGCCCACTGAAGCTTTCTTT.

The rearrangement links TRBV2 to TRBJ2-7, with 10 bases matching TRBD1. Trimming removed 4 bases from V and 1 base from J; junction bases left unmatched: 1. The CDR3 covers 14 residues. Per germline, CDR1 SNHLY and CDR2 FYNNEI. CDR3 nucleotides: TGTGCCAGCAGTGGGGACAGGGGATCCTACGAGCAGTACTTC. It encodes CASSGDRGSYEQYF.

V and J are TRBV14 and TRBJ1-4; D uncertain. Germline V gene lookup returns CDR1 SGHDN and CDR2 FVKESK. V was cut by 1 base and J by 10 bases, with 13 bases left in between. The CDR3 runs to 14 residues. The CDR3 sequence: CASSQASWQTKLFF. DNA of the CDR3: TGTGCCAGCAGCCAAGCCTCGTGGCAGACAAAACTGTTTTTT.

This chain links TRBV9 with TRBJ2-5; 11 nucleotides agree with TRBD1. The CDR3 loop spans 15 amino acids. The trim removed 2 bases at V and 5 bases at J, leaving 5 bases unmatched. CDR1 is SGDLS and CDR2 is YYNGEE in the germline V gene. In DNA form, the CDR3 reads TGTGCCAGCAGCGTTAGGACAGGGGGCATGGAGACCCAGTACTTC. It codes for CASSVRTGGMETQYF. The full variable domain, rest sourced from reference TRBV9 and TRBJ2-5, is DSGVTQTPKHLITATGQRVTLRCSPRSGDLSVYWYQQSLDQGLQFLIQYYNGEERAKGNILERFSAQQFPDLHSELNLSSLELGDSALYFCASSVRTGGMETQYFGPGTRLLVL.

The CDR3 DNA reads TGTGCCAGCAGTGATTTAGCGGGAGGGGAGACCCAGTACTTC. Translation: CASSDLAGGETQYF. J is TRBJ2-5 and V is TRBV6-1, with 11 bases lining up with TRBD2. J gave up 5 bases and V 3 bases, and 2 bases lay outside the gene matches. The length of the CDR3 is 14 residues. In germline, CDR1 is MNHNS, CDR2 SASEGT.

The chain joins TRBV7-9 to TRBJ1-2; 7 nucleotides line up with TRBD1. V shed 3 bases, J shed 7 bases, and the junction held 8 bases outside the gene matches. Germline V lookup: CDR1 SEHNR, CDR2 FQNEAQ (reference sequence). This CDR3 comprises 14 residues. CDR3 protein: CASSFEQGPAGYTF. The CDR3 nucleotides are TGTGCCAGCAGCTTTGAACAGGGGCCGGCTGGCTACACCTTC.

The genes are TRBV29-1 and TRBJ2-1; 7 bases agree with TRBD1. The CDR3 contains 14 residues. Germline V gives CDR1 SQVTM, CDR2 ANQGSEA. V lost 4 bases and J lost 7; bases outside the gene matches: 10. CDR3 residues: CSVARQGVGNEQFF. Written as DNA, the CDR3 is TGCAGCGTTGCCCGTCAGGGGGTTGGTAATGAGCAGTTCTTC.

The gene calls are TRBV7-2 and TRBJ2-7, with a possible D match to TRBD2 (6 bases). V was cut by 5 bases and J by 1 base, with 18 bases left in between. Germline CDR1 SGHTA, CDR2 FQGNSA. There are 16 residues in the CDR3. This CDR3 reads CASSAGTRLGSYEQYF. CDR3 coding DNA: TGTGCCAGCAGCGCGGGGACTCGCTTGGGTTCCTACGAGCAGTACTTC.